These 5 T cell receptor beta chains were sequenced from one sample in a study of read filtering for tumor transcriptome and immune sequencing. The library was built from roughly 400 ng RNA with molecular barcoded adaptors for alpha/delta and beta/gamma chains. One entry per CDR3 protein, called by TCRdb with MiXCR from the reads. The repertoire consists of tens of thousands of distinct CDR3 sequences, with approximately 15% occurring once and the leading ten covering 40% to 55%. The sample taken for sequencing was a population of CD138-negative cells sorted from bone marrow. Every receptor here comes from a donor older than 35 with multiple myeloma.

This clonotype was counted at least ten times. This sequence joins TRBV20-1 and TRBJ1-2, with a weak D call TRBD1 (5 bases). This CDR3 is 15 amino acids long. The germline V gene encodes CDR1 DFQATT and CDR2 SNEGSKA (reference sequence). V was pared by 6 bases and J by 4 bases, with 21 bases between. CDR3 DNA: TGCAGTGCCACCCTATCCAGGCAGGGTAGCTATGGCTACACCTTC. Its translation: CSATLSRQGSYGYTF.

This clonotype was detected only a few times. The chain combines TRBV28 with TRBJ2-1; TRBD1 aligns across 10 bases. The CDR3 covers 16 residues. V gave up 6 bases and J gave up 4 bases; unmatched junction bases: 9. Germline CDR1 is MDHEN and CDR2 is SYDVKM. CDR3 protein: CASSLLGDRGYNEQFF. CDR3 in DNA: TGTGCCAGCAGCCTGCTCGGGGACAGGGGTTACAATGAGCAGTTCTTC.

This clonotype was recorded many times. The germline gene is not matched at one end of the junction; a read error may be the cause. The V call is TRBV7-8, the J call TRBJ2-7, with 12 bases fitting TRBD2. The germline V gene encodes CDR1 SGHVS and CDR2 FQNEAQ. This CDR3 has 14 amino acids. The CDR3 loop is CASSLAGGPNEQYF. In DNA, the CDR3 is TGTGCCAGCAGCCTAGCGGGAGGGCCTAACGAGCAGTACTTC.

In its sample, this clonotype was seen many times. The chain combines TRBV29-1 with TRBJ2-7; D gene uncertain. Germline assignment: CDR1 SQVTM and CDR2 ANQGSEA. The CDR3 covers 13 residues. V was clipped by 2 bases and J by 3 bases, with 11 bases between them. The CDR3 DNA reads as TGCAGCGTTGAACTCCCGACAAGCTACGAGCAGTACTTC. It specifies CSVELPTSYEQYF.

In its sample, this clonotype was seen many times. This chain links TRBV27 with TRBJ2-7; 8 positions agree with TRBD1. CDR3 length equals 14 residues. The V segment lost 6 bases and the J segment 2 bases; nucleotides outside the gene matches: 6. Per germline, CDR1 MNHEY and CDR2 SMNVEV (reference sequence). This chain's CDR3 is CASSRGQGTYEQYF. The CDR3 DNA follows: TGTGCCAGCAGCAGAGGACAGGGCACCTACGAGCAGTACTTC.